The subject of this entry is one T cell receptor beta chain. TCRdb re-called the 5' RACE reads with MiXCR, one entry per CDR3 protein. The sample records around 300,000 distinct CDR3 sequences, approximately 13% being singletons. The data stem from a study of T-cell memory formation after mild COVID-19. This CDR3 spans 13 amino acids. Unmatched junction bases numbered 3, after V lost 6 bases and J lost 6 bases. The clonotype comes from a man aged 18 to 30 who had mild COVID-19 (a few samples of this study predate the infection). Cell type and time point are not known. J is TRBJ1-2 and V is TRBV12-3 or TRBV12-4; 11 nucleotides match TRBD1. Sequenced sample: PBMCs or a T cell subset sorted from them (not recorded which). The CDR3 protein is CASSTDRGHGYTF. DNA for the CDR3: TGTGCCAGCAGCACGGACAGGGGGCATGGCTACACCTTC.